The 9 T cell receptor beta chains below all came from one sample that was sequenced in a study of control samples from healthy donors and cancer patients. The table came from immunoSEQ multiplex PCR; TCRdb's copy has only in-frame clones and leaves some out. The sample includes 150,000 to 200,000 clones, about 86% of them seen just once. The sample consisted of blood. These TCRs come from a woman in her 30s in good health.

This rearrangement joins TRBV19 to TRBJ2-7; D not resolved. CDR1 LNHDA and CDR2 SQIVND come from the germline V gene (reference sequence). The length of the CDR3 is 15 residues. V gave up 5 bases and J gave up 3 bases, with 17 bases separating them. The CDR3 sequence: CASSSTNQRRYEQYF. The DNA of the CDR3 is TGTGCCAGTAGTTCTACAAATCAGCGCCGCTACGAGCAGTACTTC.

DNA for the CDR3: TGCAGCGTGGATCCAAAGGACAGGGGGCTAGGGGTGGCCACAGATACGCAGTATTTT. Translating it yields CSVDPKDRGLGVATDTQYF. The V call is TRBV29-1, the J call TRBJ2-3; TRBD1 agrees at 11 bases. The V gene's germline CDR1 is SQVTM and CDR2 ANQGSEA. The V segment lost 6 bases and the J segment 2 bases; nucleotides outside the gene matches: 19. The CDR3 spans 19 residues.

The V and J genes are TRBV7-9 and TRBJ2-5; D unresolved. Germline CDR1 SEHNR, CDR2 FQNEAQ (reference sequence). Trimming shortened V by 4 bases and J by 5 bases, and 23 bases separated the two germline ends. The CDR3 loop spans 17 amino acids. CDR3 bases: TGTGCCAGCAGCTCATCGCGGAGCTTACGCGAAGGGGAGACCCAGTACTTC. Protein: CASSSSRSLREGETQYF.

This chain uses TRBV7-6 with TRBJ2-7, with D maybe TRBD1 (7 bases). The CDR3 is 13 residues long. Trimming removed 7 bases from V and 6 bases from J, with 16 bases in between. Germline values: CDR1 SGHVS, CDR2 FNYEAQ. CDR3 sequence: CASTPGGLGEQYF. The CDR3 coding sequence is TGTGCCAGCACCCCAGGGGGGTTGGGCGAGCAGTACTTC.

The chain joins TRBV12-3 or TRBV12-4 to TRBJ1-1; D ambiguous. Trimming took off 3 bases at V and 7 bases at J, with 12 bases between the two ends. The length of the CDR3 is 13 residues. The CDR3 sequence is CASSFRSLFEAFF. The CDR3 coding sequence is TGTGCCAGCAGTTTCCGGTCGCTCTTTGAAGCTTTCTTT.

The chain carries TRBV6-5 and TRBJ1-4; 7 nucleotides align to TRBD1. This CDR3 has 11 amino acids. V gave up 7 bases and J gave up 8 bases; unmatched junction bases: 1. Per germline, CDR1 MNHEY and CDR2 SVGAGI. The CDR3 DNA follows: TGTGCCAGCACCAGGGGGGAAAAACTGTTTTTT. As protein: CASTRGEKLFF.

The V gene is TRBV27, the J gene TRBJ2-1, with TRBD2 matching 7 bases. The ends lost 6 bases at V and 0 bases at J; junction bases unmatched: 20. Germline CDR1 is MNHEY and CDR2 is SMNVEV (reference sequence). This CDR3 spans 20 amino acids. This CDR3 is CASSPSRVAGGIRSYNEQFF. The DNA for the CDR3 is TGTGCCAGCAGCCCCTCCAGGGTAGCGGGTGGGATCCGCTCCTACAATGAGCAGTTCTTC.

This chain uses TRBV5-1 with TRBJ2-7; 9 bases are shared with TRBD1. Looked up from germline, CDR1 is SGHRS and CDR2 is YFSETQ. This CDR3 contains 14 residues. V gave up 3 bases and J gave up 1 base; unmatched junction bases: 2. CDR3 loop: CASSSGTGSYEQYV. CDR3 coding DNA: TGCGCCAGCAGCTCCGGGACAGGGTCCTACGAGCAGTACGTC.

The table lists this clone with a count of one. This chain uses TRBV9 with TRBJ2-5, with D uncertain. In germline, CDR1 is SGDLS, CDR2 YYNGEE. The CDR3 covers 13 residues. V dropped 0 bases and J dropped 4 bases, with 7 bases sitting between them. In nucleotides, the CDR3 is TGTGCCAGCAGCGTAGAGGTTTTAGAGACCCAGTACTTC. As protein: CASSVEVLETQYF.